What follows are 16 T cell receptor beta chains derived from one specimen sequenced in a study of blood T cell repertoires in COVID-19 (TCRdb year 2020). The receptor library was made with the immunoSEQ multiplex PCR assay. TCRdb holds this immuneACCESS table with in-frame rearrangements only. Some clones are missing; in checked studies, unresolved V genes explain under half, and the rest has no known cause. The sample profile shows about 200,000 clones; more than 70% of them were found once. Roughly 5.9% of the sample goes to the ten largest clones. The sequencing input was PBMCs or T cells enriched from blood (not recorded which). The source is a man aged 40-50 years with acute COVID-19.

This sequence joins TRBV29-1 and TRBJ2-4, with 9 bases matching TRBD1. V lost 7 bases to trimming and J lost 6 bases; unmatched junction nucleotides: 7. Germline V gene data show CDR1 as SQVTM and CDR2 as ANQGSEA. The CDR3 consists of 13 residues. CDR3: CSASTGGANIQYF. The CDR3, as DNA: TGCAGCGCCTCGACAGGGGGTGCAAACATTCAGTACTTC.

This chain uses TRBV3-1 (or the pseudogene TRBV3-2) with TRBJ2-1; a weak D match, TRBD2 (5 bases). V was cut by 0 bases and J by 10 bases, with 19 bases left in between. The CDR3 has 16 amino acids. Germline V gene data show CDR1 as LGHDT and CDR2 as YNNKEL (reference sequence). The CDR3: CASSQEFVGPGEEQFF. DNA of the CDR3: TGTGCCAGCAGCCAAGAATTTGTAGGGCCCGGGGAAGAGCAGTTCTTC.

The genes are TRBV7-3 and TRBJ2-2, with D possibly TRBD2 on 5 matching bases. The germline CDR1 and CDR2 sequences are SGHTA and FQGTGA. The CDR3 covers 16 residues. The V end lost 4 bases, the J end lost 4 bases, and 16 bases lay between the germline ends. This chain's CDR3 is CASSSPPGWGTGELFF. In DNA form, the CDR3 reads TGTGCCAGCAGCTCCCCGCCGGGATGGGGCACCGGGGAGCTGTTTTTT.

The J gene is TRBJ2-7, the V gene TRBV29-1; 11 nucleotides match TRBD1. V gave up 1 base and J gave up 5 bases; unmatched junction bases: 1. In germline, CDR1 is SQVTM, CDR2 ANQGSEA. CDR3 length: 13 residues. The CDR3 DNA sequence: TGCAGCGTTGAAGGGACAGGGGGCGACGAGCAGTACTTC. It encodes CSVEGTGGDEQYF.

This chain links TRBV5-1 with TRBJ1-4; no clear D gene. This CDR3 has 13 amino acids. CDR1 is SGHRS, CDR2 YFSETQ, per germline. Trimming left V 0 bases short and J 12 bases short, with 12 bases between. This chain's CDR3 is CASSLGNYEELFF. CDR3 sequence (DNA): TGCGCCAGCAGCTTGGGGAACTACGAGGAACTGTTTTTT.

This chain uses TRBV7-2 with TRBJ2-4; 9 bases map to TRBD2. Germline CDR1 and CDR2: SGHTA and FQGNSA. With V trimmed by 5 bases and J by 6 bases, 8 bases remained unmatched. This CDR3 comprises 15 residues. CDR3 nucleotides: TGTGCCAGCAGCATTAGCGGGAGAACGGTAAACATTCAGTACTTC. It translates to CASSISGRTVNIQYF.

V is TRBV5-1 and J is TRBJ2-3; no reliable D call. The CDR3 has 13 residues. Trimming took off 0 bases at V and 3 bases at J, with 5 bases between the two ends. Germline V gene lookup returns CDR1 SGHRS and CDR2 YFSETQ. Here the CDR3 reads CASSLARTDTQYF. The DNA of the CDR3 is TGCGCCAGCAGCTTGGCGCGTACAGATACGCAGTATTTT.

Only a few counts were recorded for this clone. CDR3 DNA sequence: TGTGCCAGCAGTGTGGACAGTAATCAGCCCCAGCATTTT. Protein: CASSVDSNQPQHF. The gene calls are TRBV2 and TRBJ1-5, with D possibly TRBD1 on 6 matching bases. Germline V gene lookup returns CDR1 SNHLY and CDR2 FYNNEI. The CDR3 consists of 13 residues. Trimming took 4 bases from V and 4 from J, leaving 8 bases between them.

The J gene is TRBJ2-2, the V gene TRBV5-1; 9 positions match TRBD1. The CDR3 is 14 amino acids. The V gene's germline CDR1 is SGHRS and CDR2 YFSETQ. V trimming: 4 bases; J trimming: 12 bases; junction bases outside the gene matches: 10. For the CDR3, the DNA is TGCGCCAGCAGCCGGGACAGGGAGCAGGAGAAGCTGTTTTTT. It translates to CASSRDREQEKLFF.

V gene TRBV7-8 combines with J gene TRBJ2-3, with 7 nucleotides matching TRBD2. Germline values: CDR1 SGHVS, CDR2 FQNEAQ. The CDR3 covers 18 residues. With 2 bases clipped from V and 0 bases from J, the junction kept 11 bases outside the gene matches. In DNA form, the CDR3 reads TGTGCCAGCAGCTTATCCCTAGCGGATCAAGACAGCACAGATACGCAGTATTTT. Protein product: CASSLSLADQDSTDTQYF.

The CDR3 spells CASSGRGDNQPQHF. The CDR3 DNA follows: TGTGCCAGCAGCGGCCGGGGAGATAACCAGCCCCAGCATTTT. The chain employs TRBV3-1 (or the pseudogene TRBV3-2) and TRBJ1-5, with D unclear. The CDR3 length is 14 residues. The germline V gene has CDR1 LGHDT and CDR2 YNNKEL (reference sequence). The V end lost 5 bases, the J end lost 7 bases, and 15 bases lay between the germline ends.

This clone has a single count. The rearrangement uses TRBV2 and TRBJ2-5, with TRBD2 matching 7 bases. V lost 7 bases, J lost 5 bases, and 10 bases stayed unmatched. This CDR3 contains 14 residues. The germline gives CDR1 SNHLY, CDR2 FYNNEI. The CDR3 region has the DNA TGTGCCAGCACTTACCGGACTAGTGGGGAGACCCAGTACTTC. As protein: CASTYRTSGETQYF. Together with reference TRBV2 and TRBJ2-5, the CDR3 gives the full variable domain: EPEVTQTPSHQVTQMGQEVILRCVPISNHLYFYWYRQILGQKVEFLVSFYNNEISEKSEIFDDQFSVERPDGSNFTLKIRSTKLEDSAMYFCASTYRTSGETQYFGPGTRLLVL.

This chain uses TRBV11-2 with TRBJ1-5; the match to TRBD1 covers 8 bases. Germline V gives CDR1 SGHAT, CDR2 FQNNGV. After removal of 6 bases from V and 6 bases from J, the junction contained 13 bases not matched to a gene. CDR3 length: 16 amino acids. Here the CDR3 reads CASSGPVDREGQPQHF. Written as DNA, the CDR3 is TGTGCCAGCAGTGGGCCCGTGGACAGGGAGGGTCAGCCCCAGCATTTT.

The V gene is TRBV10-3, the J gene TRBJ1-1; 9 positions agree with TRBD1. CDR3 length: 14 residues. Germline loops: CDR1 ENHRY, CDR2 SYGVKD. With V trimmed by 6 bases and J by 1 base, 3 bases remained unmatched. As DNA, the CDR3 is TGTGCCATCAGAAAGGGACAGGGGAACACTGAAGCTTTCTTT. It encodes CAIRKGQGNTEAFF.

The rearrangement links TRBV21-1 to TRBJ2-3; the table assigns TRBD2, which was not confirmed against the DNA. TRBV21-1 is recorded as a pseudogene. The CDR3 runs 17 residues. CDR3 DNA sequence: TGTGCCAGCAGCCCCTGCTCGAAACGGGAGGTCACAGATACGCAGTATTTT. The encoded protein is CASSPCSKREVTDTQYF.

The V and J genes are TRBV30 and TRBJ2-7, with D possibly TRBD2 on 7 matching bases. Germline loops: CDR1 GTSNPN, CDR2 SVGIG (reference sequence). CDR3 length: 14 residues. The V and J ends lost 5 bases and 2 bases respectively, with 16 bases between them. CDR3 DNA sequence: TGTGCCTGGGAGGTGGGGGGGGCCCCCTACGAGCAGTACTTC. It codes for CAWEVGGAPYEQYF.